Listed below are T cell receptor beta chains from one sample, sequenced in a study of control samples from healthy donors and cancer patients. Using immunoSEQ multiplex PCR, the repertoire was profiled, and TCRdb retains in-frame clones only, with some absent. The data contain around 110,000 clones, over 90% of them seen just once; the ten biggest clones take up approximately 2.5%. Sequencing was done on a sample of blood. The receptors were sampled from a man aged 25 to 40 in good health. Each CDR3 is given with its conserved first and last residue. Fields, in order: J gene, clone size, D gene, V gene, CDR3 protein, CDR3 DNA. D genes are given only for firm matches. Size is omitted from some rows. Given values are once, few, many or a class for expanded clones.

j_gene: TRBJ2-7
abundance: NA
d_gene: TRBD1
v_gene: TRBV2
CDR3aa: CASSEFRGHLYEQYF
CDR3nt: TGTGCCAGCAGTGAATTCAGGGGGCACCTCTACGAGCAGTACTTC

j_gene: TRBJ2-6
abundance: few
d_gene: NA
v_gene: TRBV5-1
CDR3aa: CASSFIGKVSGANVLTF
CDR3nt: TGCGCCAGCAGCTTCATCGGCAAGGTCTCTGGGGCCAACGTCCTGACTTTC

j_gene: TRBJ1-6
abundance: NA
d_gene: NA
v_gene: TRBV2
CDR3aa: CASTSSTGSSPLHF
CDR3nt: TGTGCCAGCACCTCTTCTACAGGGAGTTCACCCCTCCACTTT

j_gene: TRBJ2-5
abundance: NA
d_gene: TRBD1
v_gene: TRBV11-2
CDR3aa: CASSPLGGQGVQYQETQYF
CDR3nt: TGTGCCAGCAGCCCTCTCGGGGGACAGGGGGTCCAGTACCAAGAGACCCAGTACTTC

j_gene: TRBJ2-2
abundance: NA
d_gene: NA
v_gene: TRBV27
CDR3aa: CASSRYTGELFF
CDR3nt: TGTGCCAGCAGTCGATACACCGGGGAGCTGTTTTTT

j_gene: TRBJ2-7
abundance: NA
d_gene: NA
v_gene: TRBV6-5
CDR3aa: CASGRDKPYEQYF
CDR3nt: TGTGCCAGCGGACGGGACAAACCCTACGAGCAGTACTTC

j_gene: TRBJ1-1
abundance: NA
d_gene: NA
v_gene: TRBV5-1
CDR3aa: CASRRSGTSEAFF
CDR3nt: TGCGCCAGCAGGCGGTCCGGGACTTCTGAAGCTTTCTTT

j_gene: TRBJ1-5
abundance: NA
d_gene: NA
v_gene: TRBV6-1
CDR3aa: CASSEGYGRVDQPQHF
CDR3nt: TGTGCCAGCAGTGAAGGTTACGGGAGAGTCGATCAGCCCCAGCATTTT

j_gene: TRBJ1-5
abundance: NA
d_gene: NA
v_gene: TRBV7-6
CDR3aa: CASSLAGDQPQHF
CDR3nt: TGTGCCAGCAGCTTAGCGGGGGACCAGCCCCAGCATTTT

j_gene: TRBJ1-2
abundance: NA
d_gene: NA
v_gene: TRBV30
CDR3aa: CAWEQAYGYTF
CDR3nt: TGTGCCTGGGAGCAAGCCTATGGCTACACCTTC

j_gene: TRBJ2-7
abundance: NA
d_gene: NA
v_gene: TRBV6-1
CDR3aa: CASSEFIDYEQYF
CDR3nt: TGTGCCAGCAGTGAATTTATAGACTACGAGCAGTACTTC

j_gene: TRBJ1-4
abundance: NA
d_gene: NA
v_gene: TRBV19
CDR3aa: CATGVREKLFF
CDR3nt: TGTGCCACGGGGGTTCGGGAAAAACTGTTTTTT

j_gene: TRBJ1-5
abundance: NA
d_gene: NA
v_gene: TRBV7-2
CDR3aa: CASSKGTVSNQPQHF
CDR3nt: TGTGCCAGCAGCAAGGGGACGGTTAGCAATCAGCCCCAGCATTTT

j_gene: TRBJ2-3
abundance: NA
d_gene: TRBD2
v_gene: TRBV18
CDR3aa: CASSPNQGLPVTDTQYF
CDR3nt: TGTGCCAGCTCGCCAAACCAGGGACTACCGGTCACAGATACGCAGTATTTT

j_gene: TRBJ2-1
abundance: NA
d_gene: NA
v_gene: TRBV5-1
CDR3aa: CASSLSTGGNEQFF
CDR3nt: TGCGCCAGCAGCTTGAGTACAGGCGGCAATGAGCAGTTCTTC

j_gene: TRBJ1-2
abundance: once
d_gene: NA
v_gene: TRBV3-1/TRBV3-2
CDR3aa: CASSQGEGNYGYTF
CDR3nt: TGTGCCAGCAGCCAAGGGGAGGGAAACTATGGCTACACCTTC

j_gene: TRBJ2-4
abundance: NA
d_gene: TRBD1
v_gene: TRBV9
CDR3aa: CASSATGGEGKNIQYF
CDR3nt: TGTGCCAGCAGCGCCACAGGGGGCGAGGGCAAAAACATTCAGTACTTC

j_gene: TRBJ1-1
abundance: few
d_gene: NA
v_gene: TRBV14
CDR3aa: CASSQAVVREAFF
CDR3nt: TGTGCCAGCAGCCAAGCGGTCGTACGAGAAGCTTTCTTT

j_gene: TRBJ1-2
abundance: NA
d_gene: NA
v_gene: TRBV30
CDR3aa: CAWTIDMRDGYTF
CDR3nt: TGTGCCTGGACCATCGACATGAGGGATGGCTACACCTTC

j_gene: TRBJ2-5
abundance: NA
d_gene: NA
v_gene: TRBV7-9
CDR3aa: CASSRQQETQYF
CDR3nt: TGTGCCAGCAGCCGACAACAAGAGACCCAGTACTTC

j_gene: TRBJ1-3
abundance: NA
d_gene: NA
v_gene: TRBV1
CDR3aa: CTSSHYSGVRVASGNTIYF
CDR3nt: NA

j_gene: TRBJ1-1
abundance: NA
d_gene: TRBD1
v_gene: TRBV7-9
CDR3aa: CASSPGQGTSEAFF
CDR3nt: TGTGCCAGCAGCCCGGGACAGGGTACCTCTGAAGCTTTCTTT